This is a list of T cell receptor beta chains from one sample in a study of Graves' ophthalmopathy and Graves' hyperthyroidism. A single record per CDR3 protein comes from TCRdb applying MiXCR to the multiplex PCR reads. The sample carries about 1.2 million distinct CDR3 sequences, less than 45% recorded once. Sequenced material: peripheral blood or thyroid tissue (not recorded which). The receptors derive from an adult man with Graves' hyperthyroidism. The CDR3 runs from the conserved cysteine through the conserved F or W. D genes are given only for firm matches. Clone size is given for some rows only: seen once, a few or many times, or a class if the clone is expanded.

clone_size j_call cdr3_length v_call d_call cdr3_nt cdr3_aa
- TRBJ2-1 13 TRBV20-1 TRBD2 TGCAGCGTTGGGGCGGCGGGAGCTGGAGAGCAGTTCTTC CSVGAAGAGEQFF
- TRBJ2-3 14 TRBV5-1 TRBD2 TGCGCCAGCAGCTTTAGCGGGGCCACAGATACGCAGTATTTT CASSFSGATDTQYF
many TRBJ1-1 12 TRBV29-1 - TGCAGCGTGAACTTTAGGAGCACTGAAGCTTTCTTT CSVNFRSTEAFF
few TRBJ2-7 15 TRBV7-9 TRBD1 TGCGCCAGCAGCCAAGATGAGGGGGCCTCCTACGAGCAGTACTTC CASSQDEGASYEQYF
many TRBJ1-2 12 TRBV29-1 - TGCAGCGTTACCCCGGGACCCTATGGCTACACCTTC CSVTPGPYGYTF
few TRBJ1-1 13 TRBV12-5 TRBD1 TGTGCTAGTGGTTTGGACGGGACAGGATTTGCTTTCTTT CASGLDGTGFAFF
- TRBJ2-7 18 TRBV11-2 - TGTGCCAGCAGCAACCCCTCCCCAGGTAGAAGTGATTCCCACGAGCAGTACTTC CASSNPSPGRSDSHEQYF
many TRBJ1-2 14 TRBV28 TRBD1 TGTGCCAGCAGCTCCGGACAGGGGCCCTATGGCTACACCTTC CASSSGQGPYGYTF
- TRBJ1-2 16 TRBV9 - TGTGCCAGCAGCGTCGCAAACCCAGCCGGGAACTATGGCTACACCTTC CASSVANPAGNYGYTF
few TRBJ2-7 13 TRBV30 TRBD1 TGTGCCTGGCAGACAGGGGGCTCGTACGAGCAGTACTTC CAWQTGGSYEQYF
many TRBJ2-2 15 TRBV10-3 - TGTGCCACCGCCAGCCCGGGACTGAACACCGGGGAGCTGTTTTTT CATASPGLNTGELFF
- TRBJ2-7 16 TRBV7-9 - TGTGCCAGCAGCTTCCCGTCAGTGTCAACATTGCACGAGCAGTACTTC CASSFPSVSTLHEQYF
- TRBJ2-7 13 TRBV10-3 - TGTGCCATCAGCTTCACGGGGGAGTACGAGCAGTACTTC CAISFTGEYEQYF
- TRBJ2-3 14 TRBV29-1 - TGCAGCGTTGAAGACGGGCTCCTGGTAGATACGCAGTATTTT CSVEDGLLVDTQYF
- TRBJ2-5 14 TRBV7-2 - TGTGCCAGCAGCTTAGGGACAGTGGCAGAGACCCAGTACTTC CASSLGTVAETQYF
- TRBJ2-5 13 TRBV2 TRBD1 TGTGCCAGCAGTGTGGGACAGGAAGAGACCCAGTACTTC CASSVGQEETQYF
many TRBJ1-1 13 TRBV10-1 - TGCGCCAGCAGTGAGCTTCGGGGATCTGAAGCTTTCTTT CASSELRGSEAFF
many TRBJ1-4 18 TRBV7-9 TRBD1 TGTGCCAGCAGCTCCCGGTTTGAGACAGGGGTCTCAGGTGAAAAACTGTTTTTT CASSSRFETGVSGEKLFF
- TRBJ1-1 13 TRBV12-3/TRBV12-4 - TGTGCCAGCAGTTGGGGGAGGGACACTGAAGCTTTCTTT CASSWGRDTEAFF
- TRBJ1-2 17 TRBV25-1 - TGTGCCAGCAGCGCTAGAGTGGGGGGAGGGCGGGACTATGGCTACACCTTC CASSARVGGGRDYGYTF
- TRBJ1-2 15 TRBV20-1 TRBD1 TGCAGTGCCTCCGGACAGGGGGGAGCTAACTATGGCTACACCTTC CSASGQGGANYGYTF
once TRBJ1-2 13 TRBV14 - TGTGCCAGCAGCCAAGGCCTGGGGGTTGGCTACACCTTC CASSQGLGVGYTF
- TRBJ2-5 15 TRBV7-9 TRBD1 TGTGCCAGCAGCTTAGCACAGGGGGCTTCAGAGACCCAGTACTTC CASSLAQGASETQYF
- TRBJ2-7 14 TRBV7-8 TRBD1 TGTGCCAGCAGCTCGGACAGGGTGACGGACGAGCAGTACTTC CASSSDRVTDEQYF
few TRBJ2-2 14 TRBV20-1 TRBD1 TGCAGTGTCTCGGACAGGTTTGTCTCCGGGGAGCTGTTTTTT CSVSDRFVSGELFF
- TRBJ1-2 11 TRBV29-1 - TGCAGGCCTCTTGCGGGCTATGGCTACACCTTC CRPLAGYGYTF
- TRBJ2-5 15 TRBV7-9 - TGTGCCAGCAGCTCTGGGCAGGGAAGCATGGAGACCCAGTACTTC CASSSGQGSMETQYF
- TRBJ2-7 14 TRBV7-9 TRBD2 TGTGCCAGCAGACCTGGACTAGCGGGAGTTGAGCAGTACTTC CASRPGLAGVEQYF
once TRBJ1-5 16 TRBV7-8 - TGTGCCAGCAGGACCAGTGGAGCATCGCGGGGGCAGCCCCAGCATTTT CASRTSGASRGQPQHF
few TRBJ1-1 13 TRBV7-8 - TGTGCCAGCAGCCAACCGGGACGGTCTGAAGCTTTCTTT CASSQPGRSEAFF
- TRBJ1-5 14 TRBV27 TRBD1 TGTGCCAGCAATGACAGGGGGCCCAATCAGCCCCAGCATTTT CASNDRGPNQPQHF
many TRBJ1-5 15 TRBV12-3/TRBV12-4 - TGTGCCAGCAGCTCCACGGGTGGGGGAAATCAGCCCCAGCATTTT CASSSTGGGNQPQHF
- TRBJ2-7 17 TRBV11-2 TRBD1 TGTGCCAGCAGCTCCGGGACAGGGACCTCCACTCCCTACGAGCAGTACTTC CASSSGTGTSTPYEQYF
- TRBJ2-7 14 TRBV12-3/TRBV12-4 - TGTGCCAGCACCGGCAGGCCCAGACCCTACGAGCAGTACTTC CASTGRPRPYEQYF
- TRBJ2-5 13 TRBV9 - TGTGCCAGCAGCGTAGGGATGTGGGAGACCCAGTACTTC CASSVGMWETQYF
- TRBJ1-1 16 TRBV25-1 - TGTGCCAGCAGTGCTAGAGATTACCGGGGGCCCACTGAAGCTTTCTTT CASSARDYRGPTEAFF
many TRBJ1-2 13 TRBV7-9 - TGTGCCCTCCAATATCAGGGTAGCTATGGCTACACCTTC CALQYQGSYGYTF
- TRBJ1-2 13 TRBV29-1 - TGCAGCGTTGTGGCAGGGAAGTTCTATGGCTACACCTTC CSVVAGKFYGYTF
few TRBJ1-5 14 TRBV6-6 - TGTGCCAGCAGTTACGGGGGGCGGAATCAGCCCCAGCATTTT CASSYGGRNQPQHF
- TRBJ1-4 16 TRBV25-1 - TGTGCCAGCAGTGAATGGGGGGGGAACGGGGATGAAAAACTGTTTTTT CASSEWGGNGDEKLFF